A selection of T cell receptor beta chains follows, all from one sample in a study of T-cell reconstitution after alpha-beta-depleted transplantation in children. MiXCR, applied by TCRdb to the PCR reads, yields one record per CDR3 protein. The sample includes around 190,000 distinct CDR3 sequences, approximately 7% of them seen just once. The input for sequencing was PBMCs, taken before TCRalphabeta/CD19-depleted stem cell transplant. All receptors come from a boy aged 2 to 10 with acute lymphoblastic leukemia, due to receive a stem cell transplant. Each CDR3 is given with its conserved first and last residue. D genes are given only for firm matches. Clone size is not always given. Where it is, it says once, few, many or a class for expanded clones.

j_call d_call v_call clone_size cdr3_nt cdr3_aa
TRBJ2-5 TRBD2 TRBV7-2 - TGTGCCAGCAGCTTATTTTCGGGGGGACAAGAGACCCAGTACTTC CASSLFSGGQETQYF
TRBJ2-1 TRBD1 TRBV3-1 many TGTGCCAGCAGCCCCCGGGACAGGGGAAATGAGCAGTTCTTC CASSPRDRGNEQFF
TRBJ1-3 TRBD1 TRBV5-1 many TGCGCCAGCAGCGGGGGACAGGTACTGGACACCATATATTTT CASSGGQVLDTIYF
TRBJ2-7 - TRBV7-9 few TGTGCCAGCAGCTTAGAATCAGCCTACGAGCAGTACTTC CASSLESAYEQYF
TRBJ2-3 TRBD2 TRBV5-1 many TGCGCCAGCAGCTCTAGCGGGAGGGCCACAGATACGCAGTATTTT CASSSSGRATDTQYF
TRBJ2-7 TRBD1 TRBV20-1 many TGCAGTGCCGCTAGGACAGGGGGCTCCTACGAGCAGTACTTC CSAARTGGSYEQYF
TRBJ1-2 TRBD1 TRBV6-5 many TGTGCCAGCTTGGGACAGGGACACTATGGCTACACCTTC CASLGQGHYGYTF
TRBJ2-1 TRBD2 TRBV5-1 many TGCGCCAGCACAACTAGCGGGGCCTGGAATGAGCAGTTCTTC CASTTSGAWNEQFF
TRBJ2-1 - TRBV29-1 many TGCAGCGCATACCGGGAGGAGCAGTTCTTC CSAYREEQFF
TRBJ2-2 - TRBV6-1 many TGTGCCAGCAGTGAAGTCGACACCGGGGAGCTGTTTTTT CASSEVDTGELFF
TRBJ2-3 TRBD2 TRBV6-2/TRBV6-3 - TGTGCCTCGACTAGCGCCACAGATACGCAGTATTTT CASTSATDTQYF
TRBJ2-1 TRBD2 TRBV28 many TGTGCCACTTCGACTAGCGGGAGTTATGAGCAGTTCTTC CATSTSGSYEQFF
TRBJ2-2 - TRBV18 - TGTGCCAGCTCACCAACGTCTGGACAAAACACCGGGGAGCTGTTTTTT CASSPTSGQNTGELFF
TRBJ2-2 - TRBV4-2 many TGTGCCAGCAGCCAACCTCAGGGGTCCGGGGAGCTGTTTTTT CASSQPQGSGELFF
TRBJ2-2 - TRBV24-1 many TGTGCCACCAGTGACGCTGACCGCGACACCGGGGAGCTGTTTTTT CATSDADRDTGELFF